This paragraph covers one T cell receptor beta chain sequence. Which antigen it targets is not known. Qualities for individual bases were not recorded, and no much larger clone is one base off. These data are taken from a study of cytomegalovirus exposure and HLA in healthy donors (dated by TCRdb to 2015 to 2018). Regarding the study in general: In an earlier analysis of roughly 500 of the donors, 276 Gb of sequence data and some 100 million unique TCR beta sequences from about 179 million T cells were reported. An early release that covered roughly 600 HLA-typed donors contained approximately 290 gigabases of sequencing data and some 87 million unique TCR sequences. Among the approximately 420 genotyped donors, roughly 80% belonged to the genetic ancestry cluster associated with self-reported Caucasian donors. The study aimed to test whether signatures of past pathogen exposure could be identified by cataloging public T cell receptors. The T cell repertoires of under 700 subjects were profiled by immunosequencing and related to cytomegalovirus serostatus. In addition to the first cohort of 666 subjects, a separate validation cohort of over 90 different subjects was used. To predict cytomegalovirus infection status, the study brought together high-throughput TCR immunosequencing, statistical association of individual TCRs with disease status, and machine learning. A later analysis re-analyzed previously published TCR beta repertoires from about 730 donors and added high-resolution HLA genotyping to study TCR occurrence patterns. Rather than using new phenotypic data, the later analysis identified candidate immune exposures from TCR beta sequences and from how often those sequences occurred across donors. An earlier analysis of several hundred of the donors applied high-throughput TCR beta sequencing to assess whether each TCR beta V gene segment acted as functional or pseudogenic. Alongside the repertoire data, information on donor age, sex, ethnicity and CMV serostatus was compiled. A later genetic analysis took genome-wide SNP genotypes for about three fifths of the roughly 700 donors and used that subset as a discovery cohort. Every repertoire in the discovery cohort had been generated on one and the same sequencing platform. HLA typing covered class I and class II loci at four-digit resolution. The number of typed donors differed by locus: about 620-640 for A, B, C, DRB1 and DQB1; about 520 for DQA1; 606 for DPA1; and some 450 for DPB1. A handful of DR-DQ haplotypes were treated as single units for association and clustering because of strong linkage in the cohort. On average, approximately 250,000 unique TCR beta nucleotide sequences were sequenced per donor among about 400 genotyped donors of the cohort, with roughly 18% of those sequences being non-productive. What the research found in general, with its limitations: An association between a missense DCLRE1C variant and V-gene and J-gene trimming of TCR beta chains was found in a later genetic analysis and replicated in an independent cohort. Approximately 16 rarely observed V segments, including chromosome 9 orphons, were excluded from the earlier analysis of 550 to 700 of the donors because counts were too low. At a false discovery rate of 0.05, a later analysis linked 16,000 or so TCR beta sequences to specific HLA alleles. According to the authors, the approach could potentially be generalized to other disease states and immunological phenotypes. Linkage disequilibrium might explain the correlated functional status among segregating V segments, but an unknown experimental factor could not be ruled out. Some IMGT-functional V segments, including TRBV6-2 and TRBV6-3, could not be told apart with the 87-base-pair reads, so those segments were excluded. HLA typing was unavailable for some donors at each locus, so association tests used only the typed subset. When HLA alleles, especially DR and DQ, strongly co-occurred, TCR associations were difficult to assign to individual alleles. According to a later analysis, parvovirus B19, influenza, CMV and Epstein-Barr virus appeared linked to several top co-occurrence clusters. In a later analysis, HLA-associated TCR beta chains showed more clonal expansion and lower generation probabilities than non-associated chains that were equally common. Across donors, most TCR sequences were observed very rarely, whereas some public TCRs were present in many individuals. In a later analysis, most CMV-associated TCR beta chains were found to appear HLA-restricted, with HLA associations seemingly driven largely by CMV exposure. According to a later genetic analysis, donors in an Asian-associated ancestry cluster had fewer N-insertions in productive TCRs than the approximately 690-donor mean. Cytomegalovirus status was reported to be diagnosed by the classifier with high specificity and sensitivity in both the original and validation cohorts. A further reported finding was that TCR beta sequences accurately predicted the HLA-A and HLA-B alleles for most subjects in the first cohort. Roughly uniform sequencing depth across donors was assumed in presence/absence analyses, although this assumption may not hold. In this cohort, only TCR beta chains were sequenced, and detectable features were limited by the absence of alpha or paired-chain data. According to a later analysis, TCR association rates differed among HLA loci, with DRB1 alleles showing the most associated TCRs and HLA-C alleles showing the fewest. In vitro tests confirmed that a few of the cytomegalovirus-associated TCR beta chains recognize cytomegalovirus antigens. Immune exposure information for the cohort was limited to CMV serostatus. A total of roughly 160 TCR beta chains were listed by the study as associated with cytomegalovirus. A cluster of highly shared sequence variants was judged likely to represent a technical artifact of the sequencing pipeline. Broadly in line with IMGT annotations, most TCR beta V segments showed up in productive rearrangements about 87% or about 30% of the time in an earlier analysis of 450 to 600 of the donors.

Library prep was done by the immunoSEQ multiplex PCR assay. For the multiplex PCR, a mixture combining 60 forward primers for TCR Vbeta segments and 13 reverse primers for TCR Jbeta segments was used. A multiplex PCR assay on genomic DNA amplified the CDR3 region of rearranged TCR beta genes. The Illumina HiSeq System was used to sequence the amplified TCR beta libraries as 87-base-pair reads. On the study's bioinformatics: A later analysis tallied roughly 76 million unique TCR beta chains across the 650 to 750 repertoires, and roughly 11 million of those chains were shared by two or more donors. Raw reads were error-corrected and collapsed into unique sequences by a nearest-neighbor algorithm in which closely related sequences were merged to remove PCR and sequencing errors. Alignment of CDR3 sequences to IMGT reference sequences was used to assign V, D and J gene segments. For a sequence to be retained, a match of at least six nucleotides to both a V gene segment and a J gene segment was required. Rearrangements were classified as productive when the CDR3 lacked stop codons and remained in frame with V and J, and all other rearrangements were classified as non-productive. Following IMGT convention, CDR3 was defined as the stretch from the second conserved V-encoded cysteine up to the conserved J-encoded phenylalanine. The earlier analysis of 587 of the donors excluded sequences that lacked an unambiguous match to a single V gene segment. An earlier analysis of several hundred of the donors classified V segments as functional when productive rearrangements were above 56.7% and as segregating when the standard deviation between donors was above 5%. To diagnose cytomegalovirus status from the catalog of TCR beta chain sequences, a statistical classification framework was built. In a later analysis, TCR nucleotide sequences were compared against IMGT/GENE-DB human TR gene sequences so that V and J genes could be assigned. In a later analysis, CDR3 sequences and most-parsimonious VDJ recombination scenarios were assigned using the TCRdist pipeline. In a later analysis, each TCR beta chain was defined by its CDR3 amino acid sequence together with its V-gene family, and reads without a unique V-gene family were excluded. In a later analysis, fewer than 600 highly shared, low-generation-probability nucleotide sequences were removed to address suspected cross-contamination and a sequencing artifact. In a later analysis, a clonal expansion index for each public chain was calculated from normalized within-repertoire ranks of inferred template counts. A later analysis computed generation probabilities with a VDJ recombination model fitted to out-of-frame rearrangements, and checked the results against IGoR. Hypergeometric tests were used in a later analysis to score TCR-TCR, TCR-HLA and TCR-CMV co-occurrence, with a repertoire-size bias correction applied to the TCR pairs. False discovery rates were estimated in a later analysis by permuting HLA or CMV assignments 20 times. In a later analysis, co-occurring TCRs were grouped using DBSCAN, and TCRdist sequence similarity was added for clustering within HLA-allele-positive subsets. Repertoires with fewer than 30,000 or more than 120,000 public chains, plus five repertoires with anomalous nucleotide sharing, were excluded from co-occurrence clustering. TCRdb obtained this table from immuneACCESS and retained in-frame rearrangements with V and J assigned. These tables miss some clones; where compared with another copy, unresolved V genes account for less than half of the shortfall, and the remainder is unexplained. The V and J calls and clone size are taken from that table; D and trimming were inferred from the DNA. The sample has approximately 130,000 clones on record, more than 70% of them singletons. Of the sample, about 6.7% is held by the ten largest clones.

In total, fewer than 750 healthy bone marrow donors made up the cohort. All cohort members were sampled while nominally healthy, although unrecorded immune exposures were likely present. The donor was CMV seropositive and was included in the group of 250 to 350 seropositive cohort members. Every donor gave a peripheral blood sample, and the peripheral blood mononuclear cells from that sample were used for TCR beta sequencing. Genomic DNA extraction from the blood cell samples was performed with the Qiagen DNeasy Blood Extraction Kit. CDR1 KGHSH and CDR2 LQKENI were looked up in the germline V gene. V sheds 3 bases and J sheds 0 bases, leaving 9 bases between their ends. The CDR3 starts with the cysteine, ends with the phenylalanine, and has 15 residues. CDR3 DNA is the only sequence kept; it has 45 bases, read in frame from the first base.

The rearrangement joined TRBV18 to TRBJ1-3; the D gene is perhaps TRBD1, on 5 matching bases. Sequenced sample: PBMCs. This TCR came from a young woman in good health and CMV-seropositive. The CDR3 has the sequence CASSPGRISGNTIYF. The sequence in DNA is TGTGCCAGCTCACCGGGGCGGATCTCTGGAAACACCATATATTTT. Extended through the reference TRBV18 and TRBJ1-3 proteins, this CDR3 yields the full variable domain: NAGVMQNPRHLVRRRGQEARLRCSPMKGHSHVYWYRQLPEEGLKFMVYLQKENIIDESGMPKERFSAEFPKEGPSILRIQQVVRGDSAAYFCASSPGRISGNTIYFGEGSWLTVV.